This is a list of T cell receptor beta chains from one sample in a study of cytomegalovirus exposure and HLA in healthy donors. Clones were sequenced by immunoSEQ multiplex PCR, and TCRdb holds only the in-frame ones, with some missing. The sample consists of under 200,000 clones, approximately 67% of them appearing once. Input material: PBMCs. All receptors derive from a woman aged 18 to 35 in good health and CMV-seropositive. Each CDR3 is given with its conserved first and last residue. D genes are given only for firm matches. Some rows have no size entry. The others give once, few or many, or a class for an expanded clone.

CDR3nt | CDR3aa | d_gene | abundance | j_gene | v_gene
TGTGCCAGCAGTTCCGGGACTAGCGGGGGCCAAGAGACCCAGTACTTC | CASSSGTSGGQETQYF | TRBD2 | - | TRBJ2-5 | TRBV6-5
TGCAGCGTCTTTAGCGGGAGCGATGAGCAGTTCTTC | CSVFSGSDEQFF | TRBD2 | - | TRBJ2-1 | TRBV29-1
TGTGCCAGCAGTTTAGAGGAGGGGGCGAGCTATGGCTACACCTTC | CASSLEEGASYGYTF | TRBD1 | - | TRBJ1-2 | TRBV28
TGTGCCAGCAGCCTAACACAGGGGGGGACAGATACGCAGTATTTT | CASSLTQGGTDTQYF | - | - | TRBJ2-3 | TRBV9
TGTGCCAGCAGCTTACAAAATCAGCCCCAGCATTTT | CASSLQNQPQHF | - | few | TRBJ1-5 | TRBV5-6
TGTGCCAGTAGCCGCTATTCCTCCCTCAGGCAGACTAGCAATCAGCCCCAGCATTTT | CASSRYSSLRQTSNQPQHF | - | - | TRBJ1-5 | TRBV19
TGTGCCAGTAGAATCGGGACAGGGGAGCTGTTTTTT | CASRIGTGELFF | - | - | TRBJ2-2 | TRBV19
TGTGCCAGCAGGGGCGCTGGAAACACCATATATTTT | CASRGAGNTIYF | - | - | TRBJ1-3 | TRBV27
TGTGCCAGCAGTTTCGTACAGGGCCTCTCCTACGAGCAGTACTTC | CASSFVQGLSYEQYF | - | - | TRBJ2-7 | TRBV6-5
TGTGCCAGCAGCCCCCCGGACAGGGGGCACGAGGAGCAGTACTTC | CASSPPDRGHEEQYF | TRBD1 | once | TRBJ2-7 | TRBV28
TGTGCCAGTAAGAGGGACTTGAACACTGAAGCTTTCTTT | CASKRDLNTEAFF | - | - | TRBJ1-1 | TRBV7-3
TGTGCCAGCGGTAGGGGCAGCTATGGCTACACCTTC | CASGRGSYGYTF | - | few | TRBJ1-2 | TRBV28
TGTGCCAGTGAGCCGACAAGCCAAGAGACCCAGTACTTC | CASEPTSQETQYF | - | - | TRBJ2-5 | TRBV6-1
TGTGCCAGCAGCCCCCCGGGACAGGGGATGAATCAGCCCCAGCATTTT | CASSPPGQGMNQPQHF | TRBD1 | - | TRBJ1-5 | TRBV28
TGTGCCAGCAGCCAACAGGGGGCAGGGTCACCCCTCCACTTT | CASSQQGAGSPLHF | TRBD1 | few | TRBJ1-6 | TRBV11-2
TGTGCCAGCAGTGCCGGGACAGGGGGCCTCTACGAGCAGTACTTC | CASSAGTGGLYEQYF | TRBD1 | - | TRBJ2-7 | TRBV28
TGTGCCAGCAGCTTAGTCCAGGGGGCGAGGGAAAAACTGTTTTTT | CASSLVQGAREKLFF | TRBD1 | - | TRBJ1-4 | TRBV7-9
TGTGCTAGTGGTTTGTACGGGGGGATCGAAGCTTTCTTT | CASGLYGGIEAFF | - | - | TRBJ1-1 | TRBV12-5
TGTGCCTGGGGGAGGGCGGGGGAGCAGTACTTC | CAWGRAGEQYF | TRBD2 | - | TRBJ2-5 | TRBV30
TGTGCCAGCAGCCGTTCTGCGGGCGTTGGTTACAATGAGCAGTTCTTC | CASSRSAGVGYNEQFF | - | - | TRBJ2-1 | TRBV4-2
TGCGCCAGCAGCTTGGAGGGCCAGGGGAGAAGAGATACGCAGTATTTT | CASSLEGQGRRDTQYF | - | - | TRBJ2-3 | TRBV5-1
TGCGCCAGCAGCCCACTAGCGGGGGTTAGCACAGATACGCAGTATTTT | CASSPLAGVSTDTQYF | TRBD2 | - | TRBJ2-3 | TRBV5-1
TGTGCCAGCAGTTGTGCGGGGTGTTCAGGGAATCAGCCCCAGCATTTT | CASSCAGCSGNQPQHF | - | - | TRBJ1-5 | TRBV6-7
TGTGCCAGCAGACTTACCAGGGTGGGCTATGGCTACACCTTC | CASRLTRVGYGYTF | - | - | TRBJ1-2 | TRBV25-1
TGCGCCAGCAGCTCACTAGCGGGGGGGCAAGAGACCCAGTACTTC | CASSSLAGGQETQYF | TRBD2 | few | TRBJ2-5 | TRBV5-1
TGCGCCAGCAGCCGTCAAGAGACCCAGTACTTC | CASSRQETQYF | - | - | TRBJ2-5 | TRBV5-1
TGCAGCGTTGAGGACCCCGTAGCAGGGACCTACGAGCAGTACTTC | CSVEDPVAGTYEQYF | - | - | TRBJ2-7 | TRBV29-1
TGTGCCAGCAGCCCGGGACAGATGAACACTGAAGCTTTCTTT | CASSPGQMNTEAFF | TRBD1 | - | TRBJ1-1 | TRBV7-2
TGTGCCAGCTCACCGGGGGGACAGGTTAATGAAAAACTGTTTTTT | CASSPGGQVNEKLFF | TRBD1 | - | TRBJ1-4 | TRBV18
TGTGCCAGCAGCTTCTGGGGGACAGGGCTCCAAGAGACCCAGTACTTC | CASSFWGTGLQETQYF | TRBD1 | - | TRBJ2-5 | TRBV5-8
TGTGCCAGCACTTTCTCCCAGGGTCCTTCCTACGAGCAGTACTTC | CASTFSQGPSYEQYF | - | once | TRBJ2-7 | TRBV6-6
TGTGCCAGCAGTTTGCTCCGGTCTAATGAAAAACTGTTTTTT | CASSLLRSNEKLFF | - | - | TRBJ1-4 | TRBV27
TGTGCCAGCAGCGCGGGGACTTATTACGAGCAGTACTTC | CASSAGTYYEQYF | - | - | TRBJ2-7 | TRBV7-9
TGTGCCAGCGCACGCTCGACAGGGGGCGGGGAGACCCAGTACTTC | CASARSTGGGETQYF | TRBD1 | - | TRBJ2-5 | TRBV27
TGTGCCAGCAGATTAAACGGGGGCACTGAAGCTTTCTTT | CASRLNGGTEAFF | - | - | TRBJ1-1 | TRBV6-5
TGTGCCAGCAGTGGGGAGAATTCACCCCTCCACTTT | CASSGENSPLHF | - | - | TRBJ1-6 | TRBV7-8
TGTGCCAGCAGTTACGGTTCGGGACAGGGGGCGCGTGGCTACACCTTC | CASSYGSGQGARGYTF | TRBD1 | - | TRBJ1-2 | TRBV6-6
TGTGCCAGCAGCCCAGGACTAGCGGGGACAGGGGGGTCCTACAATGAGCAGTTCTTC | CASSPGLAGTGGSYNEQFF | - | - | TRBJ2-1 | TRBV7-9
TGTGCCAGCAGCCAGACAGTACCTGGTGAGACCCAGTACTTC | CASSQTVPGETQYF | - | - | TRBJ2-5 | TRBV7-9
TGTGCCAGCAGCGTCCGGACAGGGGGTCCCTACGAGCAGTACTTC | CASSVRTGGPYEQYF | TRBD1 | once | TRBJ2-7 | TRBV9
TGTGCCAGCAGGCGGGGGGCCAAGTACGAGCAGTACTTC | CASRRGAKYEQYF | TRBD2 | once | TRBJ2-7 | TRBV27
TGTGCCAGCAGTTCCATCAGGGGGCGCATCGAGACCCAGTACTTC | CASSSIRGRIETQYF | TRBD1 | - | TRBJ2-5 | TRBV6-5
TGCAGTGCTAGGGACAGCCCCGAGCAGTACTTC | CSARDSPEQYF | - | - | TRBJ2-7 | TRBV20-1
TGTGCCAGCAGTTTGCCGGGGGGGAACACTGAAGCTTTCTTT | CASSLPGGNTEAFF | - | - | TRBJ1-1 | TRBV28
TGTGCCAGCAGGGACGACAGAGCCTACGAGCAGTACTTC | CASRDDRAYEQYF | - | - | TRBJ2-7 | TRBV2